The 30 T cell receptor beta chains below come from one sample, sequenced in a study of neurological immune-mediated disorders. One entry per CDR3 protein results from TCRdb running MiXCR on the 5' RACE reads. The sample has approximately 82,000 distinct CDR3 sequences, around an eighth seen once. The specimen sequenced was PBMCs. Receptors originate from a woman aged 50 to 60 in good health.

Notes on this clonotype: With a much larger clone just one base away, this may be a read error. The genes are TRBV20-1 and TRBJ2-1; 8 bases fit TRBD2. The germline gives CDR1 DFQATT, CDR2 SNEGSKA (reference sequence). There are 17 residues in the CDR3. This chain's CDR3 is CSARAPLAVSSYNVQFF. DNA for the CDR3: TGCAGTGCTAGAGCTCCACTAGCGGTCAGCTCCTACAATGTGCAGTTCTTC.

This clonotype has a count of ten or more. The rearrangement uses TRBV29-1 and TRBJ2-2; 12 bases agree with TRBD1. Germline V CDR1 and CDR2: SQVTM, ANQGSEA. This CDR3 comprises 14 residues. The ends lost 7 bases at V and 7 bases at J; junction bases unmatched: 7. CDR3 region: CSGGTGGHHGELFF. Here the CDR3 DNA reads TGCAGCGGGGGGACAGGGGGCCATCACGGGGAGCTGTTTTTT.

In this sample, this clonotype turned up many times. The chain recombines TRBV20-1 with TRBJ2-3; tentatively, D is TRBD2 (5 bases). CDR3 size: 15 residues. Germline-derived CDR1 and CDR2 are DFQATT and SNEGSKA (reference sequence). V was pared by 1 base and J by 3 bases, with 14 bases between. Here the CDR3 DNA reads TGCAGTGCTAGAGTCTCTAGCTCTATTACAGATACGCAGTATTTT. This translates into CSARVSSSITDTQYF.

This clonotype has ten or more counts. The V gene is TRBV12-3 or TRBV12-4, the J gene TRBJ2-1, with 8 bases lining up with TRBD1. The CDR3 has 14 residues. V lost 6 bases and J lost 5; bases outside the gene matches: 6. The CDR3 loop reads CASSPGQGNNEQFF. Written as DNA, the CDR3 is TGTGCCAGCAGCCCAGGACAGGGAAACAATGAGCAGTTCTTC.

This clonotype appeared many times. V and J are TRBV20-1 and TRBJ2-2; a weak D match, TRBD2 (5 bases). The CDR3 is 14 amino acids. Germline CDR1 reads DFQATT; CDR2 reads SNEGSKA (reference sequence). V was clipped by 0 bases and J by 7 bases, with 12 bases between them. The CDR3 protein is CSARDLSAGGELFF. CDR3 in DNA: TGCAGTGCTAGAGATCTCAGCGCGGGCGGGGAGCTGTTTTTT.

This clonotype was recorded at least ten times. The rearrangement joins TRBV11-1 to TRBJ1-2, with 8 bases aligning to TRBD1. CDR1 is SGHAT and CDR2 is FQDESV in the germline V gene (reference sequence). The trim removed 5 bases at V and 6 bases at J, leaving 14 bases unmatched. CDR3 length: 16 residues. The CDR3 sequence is CASSPSGQGARDGYTF. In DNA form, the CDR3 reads TGTGCCAGCAGCCCTAGTGGGCAGGGGGCGCGTGATGGCTACACCTTC.

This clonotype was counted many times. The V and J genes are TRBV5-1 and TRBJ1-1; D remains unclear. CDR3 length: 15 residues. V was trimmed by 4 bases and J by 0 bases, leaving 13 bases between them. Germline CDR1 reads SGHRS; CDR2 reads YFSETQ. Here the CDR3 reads CASSPDPGVNTEAFF. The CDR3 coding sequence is TGCGCCAGCAGCCCGGATCCCGGGGTGAACACTGAAGCTTTCTTT.

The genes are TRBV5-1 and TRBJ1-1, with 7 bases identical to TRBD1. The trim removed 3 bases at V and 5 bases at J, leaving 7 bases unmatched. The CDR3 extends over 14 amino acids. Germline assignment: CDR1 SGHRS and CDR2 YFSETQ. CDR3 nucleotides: TGCGCCAGCAGCTCCGCTCAGGGGGGAACTGAAGCTTTCTTT. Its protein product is CASSSAQGGTEAFF.

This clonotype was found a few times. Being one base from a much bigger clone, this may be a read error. CDR3 nucleotides: TGTGACAGCATGGAGGGATTCCTCTATGGCTACACCTTC. It yields the protein CDSMEGFLYGYTF. The chain employs TRBV6-2 or TRBV6-3 and TRBJ1-2; no firm D call. The CDR3 has 13 amino acids. Germline CDR1 and CDR2: MNHEY and SVGEGT.

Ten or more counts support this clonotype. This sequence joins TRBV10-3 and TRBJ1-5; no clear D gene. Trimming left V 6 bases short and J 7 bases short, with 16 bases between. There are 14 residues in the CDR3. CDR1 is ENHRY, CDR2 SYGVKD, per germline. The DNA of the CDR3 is TGTGCCATCAGCCGAGAGGGCCGGATCCAGCCCCAGCATTTT. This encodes CAISREGRIQPQHF.

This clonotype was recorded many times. The CDR3 nucleotides are TGCGCCAGCAGCTTGGAACTAGCGGGAAACAATGAGCAGTTCTTC. It yields the protein CASSLELAGNNEQFF. The chain recombines TRBV5-1 with TRBJ2-1; 10 nucleotides align to TRBD2. V dropped 0 bases and J dropped 5; count of bases not matched to a gene: 2. This CDR3 region has 15 residues. CDR1 and CDR2 from the germline V gene are SGHRS and YFSETQ.

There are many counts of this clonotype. CDR3 in DNA: TGCGCCAGCAGGCCCCCAGGGGGCGACGAGACCCAGTACTTC. It encodes CASRPPGGDETQYF. V usage is TRBV5-1 and J usage is TRBJ2-5; 8 bases map to TRBD1. Germline assignment: CDR1 SGHRS and CDR2 YFSETQ. J lost 5 bases, V lost 5 bases, and 8 bases had no gene match. This CDR3 contains 14 residues.

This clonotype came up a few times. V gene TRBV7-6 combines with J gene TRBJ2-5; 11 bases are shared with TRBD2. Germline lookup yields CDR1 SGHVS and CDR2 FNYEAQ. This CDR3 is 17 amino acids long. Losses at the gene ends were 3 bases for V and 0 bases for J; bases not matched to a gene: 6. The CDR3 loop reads CASSFRRLAGYQETQYF. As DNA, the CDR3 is TGTGCCAGCAGCTTCCGACGACTAGCGGGGTACCAAGAGACCCAGTACTTC.

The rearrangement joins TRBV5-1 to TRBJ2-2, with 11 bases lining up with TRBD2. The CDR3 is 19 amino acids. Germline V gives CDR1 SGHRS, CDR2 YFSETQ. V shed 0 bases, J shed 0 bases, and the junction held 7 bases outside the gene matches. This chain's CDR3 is CASSLEGTSGITNTGELFF. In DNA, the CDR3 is TGCGCCAGCAGCTTGGAAGGGACTAGCGGAATTACGAACACCGGGGAGCTGTTTTTT.

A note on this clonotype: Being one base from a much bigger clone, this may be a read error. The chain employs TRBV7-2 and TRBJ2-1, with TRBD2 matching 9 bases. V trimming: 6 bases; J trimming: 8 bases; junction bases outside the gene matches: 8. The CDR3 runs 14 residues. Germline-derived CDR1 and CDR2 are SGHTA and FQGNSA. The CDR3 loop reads CASRSSGGPDEQFF. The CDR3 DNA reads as TGTGCCAGCAGGAGTAGCGGGGGTCCAGATGAGCAGTTCTTC.

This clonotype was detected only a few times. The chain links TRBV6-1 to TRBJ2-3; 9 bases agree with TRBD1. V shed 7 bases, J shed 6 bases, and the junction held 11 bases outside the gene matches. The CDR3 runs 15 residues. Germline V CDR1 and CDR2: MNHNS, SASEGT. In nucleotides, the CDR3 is TGTGCCAGCACTGGACAGGGGATTGTCGCGGATACGCAGTATTTT. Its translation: CASTGQGIVADTQYF.

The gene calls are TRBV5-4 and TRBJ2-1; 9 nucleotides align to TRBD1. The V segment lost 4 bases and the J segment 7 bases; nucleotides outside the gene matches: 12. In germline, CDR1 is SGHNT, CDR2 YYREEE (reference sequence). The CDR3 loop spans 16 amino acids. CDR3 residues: CASSHCRDRVVNEQFF. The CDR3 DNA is TGTGCCAGCAGCCATTGCCGGGACAGGGTAGTTAATGAGCAGTTCTTC.

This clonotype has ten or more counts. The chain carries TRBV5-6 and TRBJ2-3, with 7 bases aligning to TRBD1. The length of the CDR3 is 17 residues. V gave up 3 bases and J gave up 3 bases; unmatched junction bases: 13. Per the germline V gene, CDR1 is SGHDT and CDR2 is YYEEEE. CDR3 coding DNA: TGTGCCAGCAGCTCAACAGTTACAGGGGAAACAACAGATACGCAGTATTTT. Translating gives CASSSTVTGETTDTQYF.

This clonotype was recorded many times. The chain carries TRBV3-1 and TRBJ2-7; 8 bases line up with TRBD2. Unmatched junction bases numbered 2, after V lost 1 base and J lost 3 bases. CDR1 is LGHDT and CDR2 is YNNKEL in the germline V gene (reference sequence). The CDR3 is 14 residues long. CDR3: CASSQAGTSYEQYF. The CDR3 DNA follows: TGTGCCAGCAGCCAAGCCGGGACTAGCTACGAGCAGTACTTC.

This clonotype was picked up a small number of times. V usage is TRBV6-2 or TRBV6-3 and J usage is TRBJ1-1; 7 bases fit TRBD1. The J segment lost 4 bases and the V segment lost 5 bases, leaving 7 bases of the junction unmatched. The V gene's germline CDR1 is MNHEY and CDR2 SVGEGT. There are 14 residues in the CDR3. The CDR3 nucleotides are TGTGCCAGCAGTATACAGGGGTCGTCCACTGAAGCTTTCTTT. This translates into CASSIQGSSTEAFF.

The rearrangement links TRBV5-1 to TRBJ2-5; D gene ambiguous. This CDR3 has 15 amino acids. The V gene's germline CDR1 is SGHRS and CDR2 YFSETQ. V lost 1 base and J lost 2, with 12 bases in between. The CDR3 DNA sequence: TGCGCCAGCAGCTTGCTCCCAGGCAATCAAGAGACCCAGTACTTC. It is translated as CASSLLPGNQETQYF.

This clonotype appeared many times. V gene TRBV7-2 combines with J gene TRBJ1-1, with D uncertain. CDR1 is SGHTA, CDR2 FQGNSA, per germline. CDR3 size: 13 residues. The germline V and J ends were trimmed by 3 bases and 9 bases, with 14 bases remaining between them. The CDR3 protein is CASSFLKGRQAFF. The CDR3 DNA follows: TGTGCCAGCAGCTTTTTAAAAGGCCGGCAAGCTTTCTTT. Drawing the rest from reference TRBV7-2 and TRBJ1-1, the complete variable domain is GAGVSQSPSNKVTEKGKDVELRCDPISGHTALYWYRQSLGQGLEFLIYFQGNSAPDKSGLPSDRFSAERTGGSVSTLTIQRTQQEDSAVYLCASSFLKGRQAFFGQGTRLTVV.

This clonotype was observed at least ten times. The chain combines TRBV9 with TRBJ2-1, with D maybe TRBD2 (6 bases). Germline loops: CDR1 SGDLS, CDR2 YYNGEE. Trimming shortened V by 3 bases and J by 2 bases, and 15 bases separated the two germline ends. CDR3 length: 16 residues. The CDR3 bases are TGTGCCAGCAGCGCCGTTCTAGCGACTCCCTACAATGAGCAGTTCTTC. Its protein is CASSAVLATPYNEQFF.

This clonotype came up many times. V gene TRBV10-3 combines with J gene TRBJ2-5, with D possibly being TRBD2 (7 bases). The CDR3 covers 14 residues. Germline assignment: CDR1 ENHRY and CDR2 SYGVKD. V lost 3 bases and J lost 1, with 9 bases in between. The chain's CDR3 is CAISERGAQETQYF. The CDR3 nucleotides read TGTGCCATCAGTGAACGGGGGGCCCAAGAGACCCAGTACTTC.

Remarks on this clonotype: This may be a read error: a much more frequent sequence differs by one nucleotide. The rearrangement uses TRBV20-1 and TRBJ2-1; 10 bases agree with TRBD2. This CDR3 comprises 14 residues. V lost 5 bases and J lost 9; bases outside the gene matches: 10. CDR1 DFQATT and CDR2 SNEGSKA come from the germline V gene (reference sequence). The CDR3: CSAQMPRTSGEQFF. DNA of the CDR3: TGCAGTGCTCAAATGCCCAGGACTAGCGGTGAGCAGTTCTTC.

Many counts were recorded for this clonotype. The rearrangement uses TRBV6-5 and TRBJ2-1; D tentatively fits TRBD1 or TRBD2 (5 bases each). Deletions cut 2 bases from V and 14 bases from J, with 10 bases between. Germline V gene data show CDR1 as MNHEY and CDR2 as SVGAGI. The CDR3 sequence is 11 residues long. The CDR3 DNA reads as TGTGCCAGCAGTTACGGGACGGAGGAGTTCTTC. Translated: CASSYGTEEFF.

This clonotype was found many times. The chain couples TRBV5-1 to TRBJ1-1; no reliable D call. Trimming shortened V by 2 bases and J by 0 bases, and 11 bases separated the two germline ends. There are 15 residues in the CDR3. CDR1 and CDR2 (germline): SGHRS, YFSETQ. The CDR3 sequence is CASSFSVNMNTEAFF. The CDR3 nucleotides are TGCGCCAGCAGCTTCTCCGTTAACATGAACACTGAAGCTTTCTTT.

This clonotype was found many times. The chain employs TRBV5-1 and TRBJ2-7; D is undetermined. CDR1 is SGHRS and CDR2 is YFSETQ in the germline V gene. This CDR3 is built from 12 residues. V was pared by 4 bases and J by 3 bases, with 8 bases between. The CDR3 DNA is TGCGCCAGCAGCCCCGACAACTACGAGCAGTACTTC. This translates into CASSPDNYEQYF.

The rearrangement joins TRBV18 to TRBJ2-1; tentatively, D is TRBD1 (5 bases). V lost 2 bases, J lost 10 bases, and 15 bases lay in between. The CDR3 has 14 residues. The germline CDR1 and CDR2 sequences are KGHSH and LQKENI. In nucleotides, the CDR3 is TGTGCCAGCTCACCAAACTCAGGGTTGCAGGAGCAGTTCTTC. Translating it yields CASSPNSGLQEQFF.

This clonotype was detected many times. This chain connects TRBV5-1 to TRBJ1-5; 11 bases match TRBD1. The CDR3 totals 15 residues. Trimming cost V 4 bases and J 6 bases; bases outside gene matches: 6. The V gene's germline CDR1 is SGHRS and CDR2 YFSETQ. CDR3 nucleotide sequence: TGCGCCAGCAGCCCTGGACAGGGGGCAATTCAGCCCCAGCATTTT. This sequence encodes CASSPGQGAIQPQHF.